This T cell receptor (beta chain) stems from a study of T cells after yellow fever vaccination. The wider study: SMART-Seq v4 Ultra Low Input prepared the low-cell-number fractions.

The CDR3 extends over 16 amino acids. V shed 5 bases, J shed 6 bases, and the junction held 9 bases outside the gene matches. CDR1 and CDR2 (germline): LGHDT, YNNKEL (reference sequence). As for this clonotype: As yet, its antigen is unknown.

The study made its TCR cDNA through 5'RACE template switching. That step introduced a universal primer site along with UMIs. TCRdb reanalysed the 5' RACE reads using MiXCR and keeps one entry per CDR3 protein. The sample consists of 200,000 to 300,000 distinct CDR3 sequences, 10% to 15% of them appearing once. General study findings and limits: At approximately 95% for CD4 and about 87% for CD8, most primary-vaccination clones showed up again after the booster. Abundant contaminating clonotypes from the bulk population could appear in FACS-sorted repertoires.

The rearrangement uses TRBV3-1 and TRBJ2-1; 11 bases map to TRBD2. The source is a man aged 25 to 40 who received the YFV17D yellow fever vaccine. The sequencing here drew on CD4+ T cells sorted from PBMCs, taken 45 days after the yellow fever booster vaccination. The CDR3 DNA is TGTGCCAGCAGCGTACCTACTAGCGGGAGCGGCAATGAGCAGTTCTTC. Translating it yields CASSVPTSGSGNEQFF.